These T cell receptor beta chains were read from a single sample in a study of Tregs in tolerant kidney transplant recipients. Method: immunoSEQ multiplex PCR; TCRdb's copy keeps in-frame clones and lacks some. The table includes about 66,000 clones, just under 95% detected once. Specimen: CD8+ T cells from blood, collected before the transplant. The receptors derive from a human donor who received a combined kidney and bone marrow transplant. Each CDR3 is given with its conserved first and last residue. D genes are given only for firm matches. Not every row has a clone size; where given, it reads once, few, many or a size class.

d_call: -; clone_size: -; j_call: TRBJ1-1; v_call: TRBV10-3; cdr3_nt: TGTGCCATCAAAGGGTATTCGGGGACTGAAGCTTTCTTT; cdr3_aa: CAIKGYSGTEAFF
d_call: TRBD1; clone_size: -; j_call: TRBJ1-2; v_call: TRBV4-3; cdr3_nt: TGCGCCAGCAGCCAAGATCATTTTGGGACAGGGTTCTATGGCTACACCTTC; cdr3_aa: CASSQDHFGTGFYGYTF
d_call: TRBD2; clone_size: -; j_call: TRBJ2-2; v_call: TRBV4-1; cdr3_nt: TGCGCCAGCAGAGAAGCGGGAGGGAGCACCGGGGAGCTGTTTTTT; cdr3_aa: CASREAGGSTGELFF
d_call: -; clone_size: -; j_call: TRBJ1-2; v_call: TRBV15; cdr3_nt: TGTGCCACCAGCAGAGGTGCAGGGGATGGCTACACCTTC; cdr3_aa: CATSRGAGDGYTF
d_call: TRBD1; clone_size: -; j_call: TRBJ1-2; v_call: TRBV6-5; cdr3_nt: TGTGCCAGCAGTTACGGGACAGGGCCCAAACCCTATGGCTACACCTTC; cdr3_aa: CASSYGTGPKPYGYTF
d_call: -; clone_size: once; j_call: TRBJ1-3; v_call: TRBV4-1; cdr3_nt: TGCGCCAGCAGCCTCCCTGCGGTGCCTGGAAACACCATATATTTT; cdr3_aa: CASSLPAVPGNTIYF
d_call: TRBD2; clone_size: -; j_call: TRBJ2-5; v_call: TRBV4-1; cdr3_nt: TGCGCCAGCAGCCAGGAGCACGGGACTAGCGTTGAAGAGACCCAGTACTTC; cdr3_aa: CASSQEHGTSVEETQYF
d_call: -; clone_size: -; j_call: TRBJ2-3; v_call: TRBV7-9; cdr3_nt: TGTGCCAGCAGCTCCCGGGACTCTCGCACAGATACGCAGTATTTT; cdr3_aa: CASSSRDSRTDTQYF
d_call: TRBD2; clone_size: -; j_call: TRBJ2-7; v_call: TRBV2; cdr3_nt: TGTGCCAGCAGGGGACTAGCGGGGAACCGCTACGAGCAGTACTTC; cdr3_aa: CASRGLAGNRYEQYF
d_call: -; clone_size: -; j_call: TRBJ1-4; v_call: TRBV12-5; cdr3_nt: TGTGCTAGTGGTTTTCCGGGAGAAAAACTGTTTTTT; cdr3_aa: CASGFPGEKLFF
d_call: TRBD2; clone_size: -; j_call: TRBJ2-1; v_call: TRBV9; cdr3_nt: TGTGCCAGCAGCGTAACGGGGGGGAGCAACAATGAGCAGTTCTTC; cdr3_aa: CASSVTGGSNNEQFF
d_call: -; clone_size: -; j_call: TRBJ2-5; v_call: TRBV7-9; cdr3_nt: TGTGCCAGCAGCGGGATAGGGGGGGACCAAGAGACCCAGTACTTC; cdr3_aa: CASSGIGGDQETQYF
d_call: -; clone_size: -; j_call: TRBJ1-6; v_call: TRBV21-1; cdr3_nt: TGTGCCAGCAGCAAAGGAGAGCTTAATTCACCCCTCCACTTT; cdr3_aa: CASSKGELNSPLHF
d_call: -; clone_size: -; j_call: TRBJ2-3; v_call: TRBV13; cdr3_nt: TGTGCCAGCAGCTCCCCGACAGGAGCTAGCACAGATACGCAGTATTTT; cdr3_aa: CASSSPTGASTDTQYF
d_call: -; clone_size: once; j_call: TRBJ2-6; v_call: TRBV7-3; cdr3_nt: TGTGCCAGCAGCTTAGAAGGGGGCTCTGGGGCCAACGTCCTGACTTTC; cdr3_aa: CASSLEGGSGANVLTF
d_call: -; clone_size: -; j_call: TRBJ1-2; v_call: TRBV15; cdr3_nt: TGTGCCACCAGCAGAGATCGGGACATCAATGGCTACACCTTC; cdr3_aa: CATSRDRDINGYTF
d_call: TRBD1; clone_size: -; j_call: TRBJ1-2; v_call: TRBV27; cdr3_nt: TGTGCCAGCAGTTTACAGGGGGCTGTGGGTGGCTACACCTTC; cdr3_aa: CASSLQGAVGGYTF
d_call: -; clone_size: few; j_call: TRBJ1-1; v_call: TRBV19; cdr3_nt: TGTGCCAGTAGCTTGGGAGGGAACACTGAAGCTTTCTTT; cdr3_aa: CASSLGGNTEAFF
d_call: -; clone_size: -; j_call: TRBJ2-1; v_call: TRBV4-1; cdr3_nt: TGCGCCAGCAGTCATCGCCTCGGGAGCAATGAGCAGTTCTTC; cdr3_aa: CASSHRLGSNEQFF
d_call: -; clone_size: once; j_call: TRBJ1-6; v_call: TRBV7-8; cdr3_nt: TGTGCCAGCAGTCTAGAGTCACCCCTCCACTTT; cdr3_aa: CASSLESPLHF
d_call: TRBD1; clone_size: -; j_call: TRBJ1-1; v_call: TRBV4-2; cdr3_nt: TGTGCCAGCAGCCAGGGGACAGGGTTTGAAGCTTTCTTT; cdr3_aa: CASSQGTGFEAFF
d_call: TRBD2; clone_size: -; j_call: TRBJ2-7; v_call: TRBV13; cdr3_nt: TGTGCCAGCAGCTTAGGATTCAGCGGGAGGGGGAACGAGCAGTACTTC; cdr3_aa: CASSLGFSGRGNEQYF
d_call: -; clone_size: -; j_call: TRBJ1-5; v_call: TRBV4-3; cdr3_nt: TGCGCCAGCAGCCAAGGTAGAGGGAGTCAGCTCCAGCATTTT; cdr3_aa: CASSQGRGSQLQHF
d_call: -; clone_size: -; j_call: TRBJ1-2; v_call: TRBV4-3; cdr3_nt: TGCGCCAGCGGATCCATTAAAACAGGGTTCTATGGCTACACCTTC; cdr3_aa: CASGSIKTGFYGYTF